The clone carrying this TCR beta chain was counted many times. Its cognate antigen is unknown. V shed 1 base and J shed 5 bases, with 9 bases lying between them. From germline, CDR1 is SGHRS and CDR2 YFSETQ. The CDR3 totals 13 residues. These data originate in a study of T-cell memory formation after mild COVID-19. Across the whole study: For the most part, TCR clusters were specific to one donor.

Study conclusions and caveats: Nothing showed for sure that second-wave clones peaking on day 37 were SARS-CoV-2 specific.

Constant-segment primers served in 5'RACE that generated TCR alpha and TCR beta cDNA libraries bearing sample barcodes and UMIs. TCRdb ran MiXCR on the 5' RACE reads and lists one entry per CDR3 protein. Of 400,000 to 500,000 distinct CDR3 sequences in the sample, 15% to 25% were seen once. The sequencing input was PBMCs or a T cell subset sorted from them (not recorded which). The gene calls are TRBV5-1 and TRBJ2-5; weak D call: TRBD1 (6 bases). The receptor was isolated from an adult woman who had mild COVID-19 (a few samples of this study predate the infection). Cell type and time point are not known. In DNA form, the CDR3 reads TGCGCCAGCAGCTTGACAGGGCGGGAGACCCAGTACTTC. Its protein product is CASSLTGRETQYF.